The T cell receptor beta chain described here comes from a study of shared clonotypes between healthy human individuals. Several immunoSEQ plates held equal portions of the genomic DNA taken from each subset. Profiling relied on immunoSEQ multiplex PCR, and the TCRdb table lists in-frame clones only, not all of them. The sample includes fewer than 2.5 million clones, 93% of them seen just once. Broader study findings: The authors sampled blood alone, and tissue repertoires likely differ. Among donors, clonotype sharing was expected to be affected by sequencing depth.

CDR3 length equals 15 residues. Germline assignment: CDR1 SGHVS and CDR2 FQNEAQ. V was pared by 1 base and J by 6 bases, with 14 bases between. Concerning this clone itself: Its cognate antigen is unknown.

The sequencing input was naive CD4+ T cells from PBMCs. Regarding subset: CD45RA+ positively selected. This TCR was sampled from a man between 18 and 29 years old in good health. Some clones in this sample may be carry-over from other donors' samples. V and J are TRBV7-8 and TRBJ2-3; possible D gene TRBD1, 5 bases. CDR3 DNA sequence: TGTGCCAGCAGCTTAGGGGTAGGCACAGGTGATACGCAGTATTTT. Its translation is CASSLGVGTGDTQYF. The variable domain in full, completed from reference TRBV7-8 and TRBJ2-3, reads GAGVSQSPRYKVAKRGQDVALRCDPISGHVSLFWYQQALGQGPEFLTYFQNEAQLDKSGLPSDRFFAERPEGSVSTLKIQRTQQEDSAVYLCASSLGVGTGDTQYFGPGTRLTVL.